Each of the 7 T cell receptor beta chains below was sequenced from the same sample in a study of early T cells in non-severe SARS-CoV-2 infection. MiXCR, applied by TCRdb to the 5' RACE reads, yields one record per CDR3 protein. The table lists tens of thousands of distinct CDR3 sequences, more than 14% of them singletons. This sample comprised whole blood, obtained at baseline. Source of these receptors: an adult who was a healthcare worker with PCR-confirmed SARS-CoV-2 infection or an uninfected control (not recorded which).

The CDR3 sequence: CASSQFRSSYEQYF. The CDR3 nucleotides read TGTGCCAGCAGCCAATTTCGCAGCTCCTACGAGCAGTACTTC. J is TRBJ2-7 and V is TRBV14; D call uncertain. Trimming removed 2 bases from V and 0 bases from J, with 8 bases in between. Germline lookup yields CDR1 SGHDN and CDR2 FVKESK. This CDR3 is built from 14 residues.

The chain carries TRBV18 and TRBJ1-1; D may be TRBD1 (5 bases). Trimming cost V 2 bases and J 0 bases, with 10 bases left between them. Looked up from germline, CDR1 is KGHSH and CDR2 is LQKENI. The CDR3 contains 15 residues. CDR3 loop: CASSPDSTMNTEAFF. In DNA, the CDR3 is TGTGCCAGCTCACCAGACAGTACCATGAACACTGAAGCTTTCTTT.

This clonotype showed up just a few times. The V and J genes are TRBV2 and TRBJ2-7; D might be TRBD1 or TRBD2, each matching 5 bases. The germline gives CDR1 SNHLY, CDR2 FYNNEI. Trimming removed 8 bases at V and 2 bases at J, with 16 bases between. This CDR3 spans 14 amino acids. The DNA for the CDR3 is TGTGCCAGCTCCCGAGGGGCTGCCACCTACGAGCAGTACTTC. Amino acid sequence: CASSRGAATYEQYF.

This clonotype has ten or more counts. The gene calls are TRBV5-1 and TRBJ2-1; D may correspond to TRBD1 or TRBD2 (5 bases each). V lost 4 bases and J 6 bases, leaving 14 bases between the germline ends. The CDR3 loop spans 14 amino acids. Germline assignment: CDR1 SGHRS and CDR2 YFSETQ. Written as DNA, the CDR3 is TGCGCCAGCAGCCTGGGGACGGTGATCAATGAGCAGTTCTTC. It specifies CASSLGTVINEQFF.

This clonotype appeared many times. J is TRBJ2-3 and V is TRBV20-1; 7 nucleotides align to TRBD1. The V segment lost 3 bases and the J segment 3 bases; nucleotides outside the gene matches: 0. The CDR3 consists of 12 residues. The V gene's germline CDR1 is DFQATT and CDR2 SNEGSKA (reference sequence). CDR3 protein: CSARTGTDTQYF. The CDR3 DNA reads TGCAGTGCTAGGACAGGGACAGATACGCAGTATTTT.

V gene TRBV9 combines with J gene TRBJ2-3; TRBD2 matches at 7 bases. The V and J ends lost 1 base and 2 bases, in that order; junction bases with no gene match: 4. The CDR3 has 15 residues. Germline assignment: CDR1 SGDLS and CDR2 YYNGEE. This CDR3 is CASSVRGLYTDTQYF. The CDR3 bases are TGTGCCAGCAGCGTAAGGGGACTATACACAGATACGCAGTATTTT.

Written as DNA, the CDR3 is TGCGCCAGCAGCTTCGGACTAGCGGGAATCGCAGATACGCAGTATTTT. It yields the protein CASSFGLAGIADTQYF. The V and J genes are TRBV5-1 and TRBJ2-3; 12 bases agree with TRBD2. The length of the CDR3 is 16 residues. V lost 2 bases and J lost 4; bases outside the gene matches: 5. Germline CDR1 is SGHRS and CDR2 is YFSETQ. Complete variable domain (other parts from reference TRBV5-1 and TRBJ2-3): KAGVTQTPRYLIKTRGQQVTLSCSPISGHRSVSWYQQTPGQGLQFLFEYFSETQRNKGNFPGRFSGRQFSNSRSEMNVSTLELGDSALYLCASSFGLAGIADTQYFGPGTRLTVL.